The text below deals with one T cell receptor (beta chain). This specimen comes from a study of PD-L1 blockade in urothelial cancer. The CDR3 length is 14 residues. Germline lookup yields CDR1 LGHNT and CDR2 FRNRAP. Trimming removed 6 bases from V and 2 bases from J, with 12 bases in between. Sequencing used immunoSEQ multiplex PCR; TCRdb keeps in-frame clones, though not all of them. This repertoire shows tens of thousands of clones, 70% to 90% found once; its top ten account for around 15%. The J gene is TRBJ2-3, the V gene TRBV12-5, with a weak D call TRBD1 (5 bases). This receptor was taken from a man aged 60 to 69 with urothelial cancer. Here the sequenced sample was PBMCs, taken around atezolizumab (anti-PD-L1) treatment. This CDR3 is CASGPGANTDTQYF. The CDR3 DNA is TGTGCTAGTGGACCTGGGGCCAACACAGATACGCAGTATTTT. The full variable domain, rest sourced from reference TRBV12-5 and TRBJ2-3, is DARVTQTPRHKVTEMGQEVTMRCQPILGHNTVFWYRQTMMQGLELLAYFRNRAPLDDSGMPKDRFSAEMPDATLATLKIQPSEPRDSAVYFCASGPGANTDTQYFGPGTRLTVL.